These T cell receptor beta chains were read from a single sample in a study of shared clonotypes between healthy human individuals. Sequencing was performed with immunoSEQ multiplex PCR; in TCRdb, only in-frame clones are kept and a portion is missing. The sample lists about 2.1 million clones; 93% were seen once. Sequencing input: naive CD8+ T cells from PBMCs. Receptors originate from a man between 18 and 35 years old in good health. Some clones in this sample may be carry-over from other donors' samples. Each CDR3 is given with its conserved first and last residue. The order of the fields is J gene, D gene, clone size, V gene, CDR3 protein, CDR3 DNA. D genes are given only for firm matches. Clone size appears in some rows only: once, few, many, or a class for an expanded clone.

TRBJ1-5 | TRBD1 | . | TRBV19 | CASSSLGQPLYSNQPQHF | TGTGCCAGTAGTAGCTTGGGACAGCCCCTTTATAGCAATCAGCCCCAGCATTTT
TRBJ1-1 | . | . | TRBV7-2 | CASSSYSSWDGMNTEAFF | TGTGCCAGCAGCTCCTATTCGTCATGGGACGGTATGAACACTGAAGCTTTCTTT
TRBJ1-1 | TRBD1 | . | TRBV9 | CASSVAHNPGGNTEAFF | TGTGCCAGCAGCGTAGCTCATAATCCAGGGGGTAACACTGAAGCTTTCTTT
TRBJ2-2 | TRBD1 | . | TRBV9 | CASSVPSGQGSVRELFF | TGTGCCAGCAGCGTCCCCTCGGGACAGGGGTCGGTGCGGGAGCTGTTTTTT
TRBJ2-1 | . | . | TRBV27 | CASSVERKYNEQFF | TGTGCCAGCAGCGTGGAGCGGAAATACAATGAGCAGTTCTTC
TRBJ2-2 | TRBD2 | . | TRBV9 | CASSVGLAEGANTGELFF | TGTGCCAGCAGCGTAGGACTAGCGGAGGGCGCGAACACCGGGGAGCTGTTTTTT
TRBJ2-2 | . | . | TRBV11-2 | CASSGDTGELFF | TGTGCCAGCTCGGGAGACACCGGGGAGCTGTTTTTT
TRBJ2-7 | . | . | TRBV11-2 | CASSPARERSYEQYF | TGTGCCAGCAGCCCCGCCCGGGAGCGCTCCTACGAGCAGTACTTC
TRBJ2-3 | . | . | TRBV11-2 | CASSLVRGADTQYF | TGTGCCAGCAGCTTAGTTCGGGGAGCAGATACGCAGTATTTT
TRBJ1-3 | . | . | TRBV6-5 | CASGSTRTGLQNTIYF | TGTGCCAGCGGTTCAACGCGGACGGGACTTCAAAACACCATATATTTT
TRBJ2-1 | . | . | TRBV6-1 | CASINPGYNEQFF | TGTGCCAGCATAAACCCCGGGTACAATGAGCAGTTCTTC
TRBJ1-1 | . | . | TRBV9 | CASSVFLQGEAFF | TGTGCCAGCAGCGTCTTTTTACAGGGAGAAGCTTTCTTT
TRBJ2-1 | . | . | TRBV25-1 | CASSGIWDEQFF | TGTGCCAGCAGTGGCATTTGGGATGAGCAGTTCTTC
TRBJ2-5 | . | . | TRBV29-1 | CSVGWIQETQYF | TGCAGCGTTGGGTGGATCCAAGAGACCCAGTACTTC
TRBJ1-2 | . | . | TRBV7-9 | CASSSPRIFNYGYTF | TGTGCCAGCAGCTCCCCTAGGATTTTTAACTATGGCTACACCTTC
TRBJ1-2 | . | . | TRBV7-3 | CASSLTYSDGYTF | TGTGCCAGCAGCTTAACGTACAGTGATGGCTACACCTTC
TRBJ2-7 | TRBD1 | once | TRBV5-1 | CASSLTGDSYEQYF | TGCGCCAGCAGCTTGACAGGGGATTCCTACGAGCAGTACTTC
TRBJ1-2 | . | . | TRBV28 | CASSFTGWNYGYTF | TGTGCCAGCAGTTTTACCGGGTGGAACTATGGCTACACCTTC
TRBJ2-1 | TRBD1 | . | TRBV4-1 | CASSQIQDRGNEQFF | TGCGCCAGCAGCCAGATCCAAGACAGGGGAAATGAGCAGTTCTTC
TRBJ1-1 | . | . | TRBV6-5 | CASSYSSDFEAFF | TGTGCCAGCAGTTACTCGTCAGATTTTGAAGCTTTCTTT
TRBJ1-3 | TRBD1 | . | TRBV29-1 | CSAKTGDGNTIYF | TGCAGCGCCAAGACAGGGGACGGAAACACCATATATTTT
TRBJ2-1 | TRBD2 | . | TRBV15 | CATSIRTSGGYEPQFF | TGTGCCACCAGCATACGGACTAGCGGGGGTTACGAGCCGCAGTTCTTC
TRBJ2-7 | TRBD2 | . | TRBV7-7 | CASSLLAGNSYEQYF | TGTGCCAGCAGCTTACTAGCGGGTAACTCCTACGAGCAGTACTTC
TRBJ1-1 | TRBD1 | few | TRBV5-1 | CASSLGGGANTEAFF | TGCGCCAGCAGCTTGGGAGGGGGCGCTAACACTGAAGCTTTCTTT
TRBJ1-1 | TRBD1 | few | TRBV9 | CASSGQGAEAFF | TGTGCCAGCAGCGGACAGGGCGCTGAAGCTTTCTTT
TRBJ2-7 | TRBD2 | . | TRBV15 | CATSRDAAGTNEQYF | TGTGCCACCAGCAGAGATGCGGCAGGGACTAACGAGCAGTACTTC
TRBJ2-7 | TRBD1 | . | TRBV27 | CASSLGGTGVNEQYF | TGTGCCAGCAGTTTAGGGGGGACAGGGGTTAACGAGCAGTACTTC
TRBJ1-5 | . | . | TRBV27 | CASRRMGRRDQQPQHF | TGTGCCAGCAGACGCATGGGACGTAGGGACCAACAGCCCCAGCATTTT
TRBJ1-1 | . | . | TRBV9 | CASSVDQGTEAFF | TGTGCCAGCAGCGTGGACCAAGGGACTGAAGCTTTCTTT
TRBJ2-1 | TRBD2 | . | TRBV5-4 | CASSLVTSGSRYNEQFF | TGTGCCAGCAGCTTGGTGACTAGCGGGAGTAGATACAATGAGCAGTTCTTC
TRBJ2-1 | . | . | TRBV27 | CASSFSPSYNEQFF | TGTGCCAGCAGTTTTAGTCCCTCCTACAATGAGCAGTTCTTC
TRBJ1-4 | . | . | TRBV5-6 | CASSLEGPDEKLFF | TGTGCCAGCAGCTTGGAGGGGCCGGATGAAAAACTGTTTTTT
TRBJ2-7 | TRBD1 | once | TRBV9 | CASSTSGQGVPYYEQYF | TGTGCCAGCAGCACCTCCGGACAGGGGGTTCCCTACTACGAGCAGTACTTC
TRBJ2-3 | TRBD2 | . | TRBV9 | CASSSQATSGTTDTQYF | TGTGCCAGCAGCTCGCAGGCGACTAGCGGGACCACAGATACGCAGTATTTT
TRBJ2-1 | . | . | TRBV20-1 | CRASARNEQFF | TGCAGGGCTAGTGCGCGAAATGAGCAGTTCTTC
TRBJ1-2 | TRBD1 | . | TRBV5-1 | CASSLGQGASGYTF | TGCGCCAGCAGCTTGGGACAGGGGGCTAGCGGCTACACCTTC
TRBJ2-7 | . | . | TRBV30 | CAWSGTPHEQYF | TGTGCCTGGAGTGGGACTCCTCACGAGCAGTACTTC
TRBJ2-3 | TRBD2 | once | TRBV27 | CASSDGLAGIINTQYF | TGTGCCAGCAGTGACGGACTAGCGGGAATCATTAATACGCAGTATTTT
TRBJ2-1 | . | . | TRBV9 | CASSSVVSSYNEQFF | TGTGCCAGCAGTTCCGTTGTTAGCTCCTACAATGAGCAGTTCTTC
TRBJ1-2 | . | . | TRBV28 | CASSSTRLGNYGYTF | TGTGCCAGCAGTTCTACACGGCTAGGAAACTATGGCTACACCTTC
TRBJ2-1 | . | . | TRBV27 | CASSLQGPYNEQFF | TGTGCCAGCAGTTTGCAGGGACCCTACAATGAGCAGTTCTTC
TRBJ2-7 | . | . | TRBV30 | CAWSVRVRSYEQYF | TGTGCCTGGAGTGTACGGGTCCGGTCGTACGAGCAGTACTTC
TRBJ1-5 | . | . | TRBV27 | CYLRYSNQPQHF | TGTTACTTGAGGTATAGCAATCAGCCCCAGCATTTT
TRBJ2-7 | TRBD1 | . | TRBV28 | CAICDRAAYEQYF | TGTGCCATCTGCGACAGGGCCGCCTACGAGCAGTACTTC
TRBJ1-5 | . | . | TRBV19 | CASSVRDLGQPQHF | TGTGCCAGTAGTGTCCGGGACCTGGGGCAGCCCCAGCATTTT
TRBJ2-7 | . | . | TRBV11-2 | CASSLATFPYEQYF | TGTGCCAGCAGCTTAGCTACTTTCCCCTACGAGCAGTACTTC
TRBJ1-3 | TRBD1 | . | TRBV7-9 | CASSSRQGNSGNTIYF | TGTGCCAGCAGCTCGAGACAGGGGAACTCTGGAAACACCATATATTTT
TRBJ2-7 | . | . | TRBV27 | CASRYGRTIYEQYF | TGTGCCAGCCGATACGGGCGGACCATCTACGAGCAGTACTTC
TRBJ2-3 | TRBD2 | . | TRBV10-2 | CASTAGGSTDTQYF | TGCGCCAGCACCGCGGGAGGCAGCACAGATACGCAGTATTTT
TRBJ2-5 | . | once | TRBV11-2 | CASSSYHRQAETQYF | TGTGCCAGCAGCTCTTACCACAGACAGGCAGAGACCCAGTACTTC
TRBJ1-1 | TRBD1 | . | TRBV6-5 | CASSLGQLNTEAFF | TGTGCCAGCAGTTTGGGACAGCTGAACACTGAAGCTTTCTTT
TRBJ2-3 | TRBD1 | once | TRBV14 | CASSPIDRGDTDTQYF | TGTGCCAGCAGCCCAATAGACAGGGGAGACACAGATACGCAGTATTTT
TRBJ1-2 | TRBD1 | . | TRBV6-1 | CASSEARTGALGDYGYTF | TGTGCCAGCAGTGAAGCGAGGACAGGGGCTCTCGGAGACTATGGCTACACCTTC
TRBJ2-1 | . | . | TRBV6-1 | CASSVYRDHEQFF | TGTGCCAGCAGTGTCTACAGGGACCATGAGCAGTTCTTC
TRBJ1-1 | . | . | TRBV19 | CASSIGASSNTEAFF | TGTGCCAGTAGTATAGGGGCCTCCTCAAACACTGAAGCTTTCTTT
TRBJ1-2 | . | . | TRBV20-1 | CRTLRDGYTF | TGCAGGACCCTGCGGGATGGCTACACCTTC
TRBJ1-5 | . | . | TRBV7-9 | CASTRDNQPQHF | TGTGCCAGCACTCGCGACAATCAGCCCCAGCATTTT